Below are 13 T cell receptor beta chains sequenced from a single sample in a study of OX40 agonist ivuxolimab in advanced cancers. Sequencing used immunoSEQ multiplex PCR; TCRdb keeps in-frame clones, though not all of them. Of about 18,000 clones listed, approximately 83% are singletons. This specimen was CD4+ or CD8+ T cells sorted from blood, taken in a trial of the OX40 agonist ivuxolimab. These receptor sequences come from an adult with an advanced solid tumor such as melanoma, head and neck, liver or kidney cancer.

V is TRBV2 and J is TRBJ2-1; 9 nucleotides line up with TRBD1. CDR3 size: 12 residues. Germline CDR1 is SNHLY and CDR2 is FYNNEI. The ends lost 6 bases at V and 7 bases at J; junction bases unmatched: 1. CDR3 DNA: TGTGCCAGCAGGGGACAGGGAAATGAGCAGTTCTTC. It codes for CASRGQGNEQFF.

This clone was picked up one time. CDR3 sequence: CASSPRQGATYEQFF. DNA of the CDR3: TGTGCCAGCAGCCCCAGACAGGGGGCTACCTATGAGCAGTTCTTC. The chain employs TRBV6-1 and TRBJ2-1, with 10 bases that match TRBD1. There are 15 residues in the CDR3. Germline trimming cut 6 bases from V and 8 bases from J; bases unmatched to any gene: 10. Per the germline V gene, CDR1 is MNHNS and CDR2 is SASEGT.

The gene calls are TRBV6-1 and TRBJ2-7; D is uncertain. Germline V CDR1 and CDR2: MNHNS, SASEGT. The CDR3 covers 14 residues. V was shortened by 3 bases and J by 3 bases, with 12 bases between the two germline ends. Here the CDR3 reads CASSESGLGYEQYF. The CDR3 bases are TGTGCCAGCAGTGAGTCCGGGTTGGGCTACGAGCAGTACTTC.

V usage is TRBV19 and J usage is TRBJ2-2; the match to TRBD1 covers 7 bases. Germline CDR1 reads LNHDA; CDR2 reads SQIVND (reference sequence). The CDR3 runs 14 residues. Trimming took 5 bases from V and 7 from J; bases not matched to a gene: 7. The CDR3 sequence is CASSFTGVGGELFF. CDR3 coding DNA: TGTGCCAGTAGTTTTACAGGGGTGGGCGGGGAGCTGTTTTTT.

The chain uses TRBV30 and TRBJ2-7, with a weak D call TRBD2 (6 bases). Germline V CDR1 and CDR2: GTSNPN, SVGIG (reference sequence). Deletions cut 0 bases from V and 3 bases from J, with 15 bases between. The CDR3 spans 15 residues. CDR3 DNA: TGTGCCTGGAGTGTCGGGGGAGCGGAGCACTACGAGCAGTACTTC. As protein: CAWSVGGAEHYEQYF.

The chain uses TRBV6-5 and TRBJ2-2; D remains ambiguous. Trimming cost V 2 bases and J 5 bases, with 6 bases left between them. The CDR3 covers 13 residues. Germline CDR1 MNHEY, CDR2 SVGAGI. The CDR3 reads CASSYLATGELFF. Written as DNA, the CDR3 is TGTGCCAGCAGTTACCTCGCAACCGGGGAGCTGTTTTTT.

The rearrangement joins TRBV5-5 to TRBJ2-1; D is undetermined. The CDR3 length is 13 residues. Per germline, CDR1 SGHKS and CDR2 YYEKEE (reference sequence). Trimming pared 4 bases from V and 1 base from J, leaving 6 bases between. This chain's CDR3 is CASSPVSYNEQFF. The CDR3 nucleotides read TGTGCCAGCAGCCCGGTTTCCTACAATGAGCAGTTCTTC.

The chain combines TRBV27 with TRBJ1-1; D remains unclear. Per the germline V gene, CDR1 is MNHEY and CDR2 is SMNVEV (reference sequence). The CDR3 loop spans 14 amino acids. The ends were cut back, 3 bases at V and 4 bases at J, with 12 bases in the middle. In nucleotides, the CDR3 is TGTGCCAGCAGTTTCTTATGGGCCTCCACTGAAGCTTTCTTT. This sequence encodes CASSFLWASTEAFF.

The rearrangement links TRBV29-1 to TRBJ2-3; TRBD2 is a possible D gene (7 bases). Trimming pared 6 bases from V and 2 bases from J, leaving 12 bases between. The CDR3 covers 13 residues. CDR1 SQVTM and CDR2 ANQGSEA come from the germline V gene. CDR3 sequence reads: CSVRGGNTDTQYF. CDR3 sequence (DNA): TGCAGCGTGAGGGGGGGGAACACAGATACGCAGTATTTT.

The chain joins TRBV7-3 to TRBJ2-1; D is ambiguous. The ends were cut back, 1 base at V and 2 bases at J, with 15 bases in the middle. This CDR3 is built from 17 residues. CDR1 and CDR2 from the germline V gene are SGHTA and FQGTGA. DNA of the CDR3: TGTGCCAGCAGCTTAAAGTCCCCCAGGTCGACCTACAATGAGCAGTTCTTC. Translation: CASSLKSPRSTYNEQFF.

This chain links TRBV21-1 with TRBJ2-2; the table gives TRBD2 as D, unverified against the DNA. TRBV21-1 is reported as a pseudogene. This CDR3 spans 15 amino acids. CDR3 in amino acids: CATRPIAGGSWELFF. CDR3 DNA sequence: TGTGCCACCCGCCCCATAGCGGGGGGGAGCTGGGAGCTGTTTTTT.

CDR3 residues: CASSSPTGIYGYTF. Written as DNA, the CDR3 is TGTGCCAGCAGTTCTCCGACAGGGATCTATGGCTACACCTTC. V usage is TRBV28 and J usage is TRBJ1-2, with 7 bases identical to TRBD1. CDR1 MDHEN and CDR2 SYDVKM come from the germline V gene. This CDR3 contains 14 residues. V lost 4 bases, J lost 4 bases, and 6 bases stayed unmatched.

The V call is TRBV15, the J call TRBJ2-1; 11 nucleotides line up with TRBD2. CDR1 and CDR2 (germline): LNHNV, YYDKDF (reference sequence). The CDR3 sequence is 18 residues long. V was clipped by 2 bases and J by 0 bases; unmatched bases: 6. As DNA, the CDR3 is TGTGCCACCAGCAGACTAGCGGGGGGCCAGAGCTCCTACAATGAGCAGTTCTTC. Protein: CATSRLAGGQSSYNEQFF.